This T cell receptor beta chain was recorded in a study of shared clonotypes between healthy human individuals. CDR1 and CDR2 from the germline V gene are LNHDA and SQIVND (reference sequence). This CDR3 contains 12 residues. V dropped 4 bases and J dropped 10; count of bases not matched to a gene: 2. The table came from immunoSEQ multiplex PCR; TCRdb's copy has only in-frame clones and leaves some out. Among under 600,000 clones listed, roughly 79% were seen once. This clonotype was sampled from a woman aged 40 to 55 in good health. Some clones in this sample may be carry-over from other donors' samples. The sample comprised PBMCs. The chain has TRBV19 and TRBJ1-4; 8 bases are shared with TRBD1. The CDR3 sequence is CASSTGQGKLFF. The CDR3 DNA follows: TGTGCCAGTAGTACCGGACAGGGAAAACTGTTTTTT. Together with reference TRBV19 and TRBJ1-4, the CDR3 gives the full variable domain: DGGITQSPKYLFRKEGQNVTLSCEQNLNHDAMYWYRQDPGQGLRLIYYSQIVNDFQKGDIAEGYSVSREKKESFPLTVTSAQKNPTAFYLCASSTGQGKLFFGSGTQLSVL.